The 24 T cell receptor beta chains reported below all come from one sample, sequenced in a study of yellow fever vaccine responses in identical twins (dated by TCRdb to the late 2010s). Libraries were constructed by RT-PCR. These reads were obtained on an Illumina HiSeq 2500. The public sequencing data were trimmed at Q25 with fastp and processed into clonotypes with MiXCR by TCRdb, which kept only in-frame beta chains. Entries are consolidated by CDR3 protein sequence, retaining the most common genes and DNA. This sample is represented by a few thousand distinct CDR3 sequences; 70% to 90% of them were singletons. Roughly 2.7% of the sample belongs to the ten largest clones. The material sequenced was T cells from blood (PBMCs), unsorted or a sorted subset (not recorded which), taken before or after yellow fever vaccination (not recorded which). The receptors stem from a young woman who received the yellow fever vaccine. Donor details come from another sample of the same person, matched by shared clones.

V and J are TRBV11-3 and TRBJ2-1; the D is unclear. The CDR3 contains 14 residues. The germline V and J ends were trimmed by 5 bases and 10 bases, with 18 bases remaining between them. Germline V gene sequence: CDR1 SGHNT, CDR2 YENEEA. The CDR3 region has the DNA TGTGCCAGCAGCCCCGACCCGCGATTCTCCGAGCAGTTCTTC. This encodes CASSPDPRFSEQFF.

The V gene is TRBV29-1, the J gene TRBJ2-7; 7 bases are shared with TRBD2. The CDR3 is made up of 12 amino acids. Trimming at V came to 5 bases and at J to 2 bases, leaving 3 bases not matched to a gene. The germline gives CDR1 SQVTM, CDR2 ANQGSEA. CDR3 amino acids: CSVSSGAYEQYF. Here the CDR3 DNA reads TGCAGCGTTTCCAGCGGGGCCTACGAGCAGTACTTC.

The CDR3 here is CASTRPSGSPQETQYF. For the CDR3, the DNA is TGTGCCAGCACTCGCCCTAGCGGGAGTCCCCAAGAGACCCAGTACTTC. The J gene is TRBJ2-5, the V gene TRBV12-3 or TRBV12-4, with 10 bases lining up with TRBD2. Trimming took 7 bases from V and 1 from J; bases not matched to a gene: 9. The CDR3 is made up of 16 amino acids.

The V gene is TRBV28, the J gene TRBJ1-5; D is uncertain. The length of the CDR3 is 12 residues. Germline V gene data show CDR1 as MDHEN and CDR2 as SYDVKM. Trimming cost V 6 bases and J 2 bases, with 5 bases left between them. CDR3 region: CASSPGNQPQHF. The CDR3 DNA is TGTGCCAGCAGCCCAGGCAATCAGCCCCAGCATTTT.

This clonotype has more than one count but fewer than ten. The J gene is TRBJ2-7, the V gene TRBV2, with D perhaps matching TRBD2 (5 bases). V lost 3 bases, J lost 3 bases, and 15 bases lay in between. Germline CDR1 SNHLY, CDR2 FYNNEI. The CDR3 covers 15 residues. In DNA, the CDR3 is TGTGCCAGCAGTGATGACCAGCTTGAGGGCTACGAGCAGTACTTC. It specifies CASSDDQLEGYEQYF.

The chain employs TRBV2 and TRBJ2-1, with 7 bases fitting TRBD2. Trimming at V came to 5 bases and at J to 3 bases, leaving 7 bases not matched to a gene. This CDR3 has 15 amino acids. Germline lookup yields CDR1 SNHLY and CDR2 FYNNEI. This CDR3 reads CASSKTSIGYNEQFF. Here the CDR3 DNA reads TGTGCCAGCAGTAAGACTAGCATCGGCTACAATGAGCAGTTCTTC.

The CDR3 sequence is CASSQDSGRGEQYF. CDR3 sequence (DNA): TGCGCCAGCAGCCAAGATTCAGGGCGGGGCGAGCAGTACTTC. The chain has TRBV4-1 and TRBJ2-7; possibly TRBD2 for D (6 bases). Germline CDR1 MGHRA, CDR2 YSYEKL. Trimming removed 0 bases at V and 6 bases at J, with 12 bases between. CDR3 size: 14 residues.

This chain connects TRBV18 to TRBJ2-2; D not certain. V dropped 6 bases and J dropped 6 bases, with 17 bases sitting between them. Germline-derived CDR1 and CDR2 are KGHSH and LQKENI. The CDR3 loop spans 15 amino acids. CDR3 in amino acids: CASSFDSGSAGELFF. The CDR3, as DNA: TGTGCCAGCTCGTTCGATTCAGGATCCGCCGGGGAGCTGTTTTTT.

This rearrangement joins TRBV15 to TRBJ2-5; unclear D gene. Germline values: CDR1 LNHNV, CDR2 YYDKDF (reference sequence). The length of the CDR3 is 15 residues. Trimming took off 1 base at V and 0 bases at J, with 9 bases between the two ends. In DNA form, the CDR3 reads TGTGCCACCAGCAGAGGGTGGCAGGACCAAGAGACCCAGTACTTC. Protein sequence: CATSRGWQDQETQYF.

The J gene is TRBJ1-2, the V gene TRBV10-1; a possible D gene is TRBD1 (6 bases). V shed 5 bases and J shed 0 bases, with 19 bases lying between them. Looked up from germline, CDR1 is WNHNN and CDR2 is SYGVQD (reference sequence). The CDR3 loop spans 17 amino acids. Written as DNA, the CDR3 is TGCGCCAGCAGTATGCTGGCAGACAGGACCCCTAACTATGGCTACACCTTC. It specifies CASSMLADRTPNYGYTF.

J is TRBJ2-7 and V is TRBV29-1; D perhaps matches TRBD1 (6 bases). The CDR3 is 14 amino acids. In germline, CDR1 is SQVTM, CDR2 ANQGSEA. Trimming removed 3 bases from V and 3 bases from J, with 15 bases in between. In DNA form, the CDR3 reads TGCAGCGTTGAGACAGACCCGGACAGCTACGAGCAGTACTTC. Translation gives CSVETDPDSYEQYF.

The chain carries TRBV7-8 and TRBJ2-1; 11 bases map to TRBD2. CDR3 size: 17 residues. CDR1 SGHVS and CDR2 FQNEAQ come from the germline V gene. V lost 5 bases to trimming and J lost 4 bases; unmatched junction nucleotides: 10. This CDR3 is CASSQQVAGGSYNEQFF. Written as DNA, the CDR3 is TGTGCCAGCAGCCAGCAAGTAGCGGGGGGGAGTTACAATGAGCAGTTCTTC. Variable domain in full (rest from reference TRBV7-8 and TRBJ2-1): GAGVSQSPRYKVAKRGQDVALRCDPISGHVSLFWYQQALGQGPEFLTYFQNEAQLDKSGLPSDRFFAERPEGSVSTLKIQRTQQEDSAVYLCASSQQVAGGSYNEQFFGPGTRLTVL.

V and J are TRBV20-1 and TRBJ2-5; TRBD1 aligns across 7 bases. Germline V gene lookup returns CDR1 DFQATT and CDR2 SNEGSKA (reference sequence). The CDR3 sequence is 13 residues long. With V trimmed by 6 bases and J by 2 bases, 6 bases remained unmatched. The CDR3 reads CSARDSQQETQYF. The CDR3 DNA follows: TGCAGTGCACGGGACAGTCAGCAAGAGACCCAGTACTTC.

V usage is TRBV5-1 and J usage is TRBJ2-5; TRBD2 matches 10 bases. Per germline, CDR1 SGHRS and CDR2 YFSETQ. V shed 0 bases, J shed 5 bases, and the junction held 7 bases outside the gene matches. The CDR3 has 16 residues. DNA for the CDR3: TGCGCCAGCAGCTTGGACCCTAGCGGGAGTGGTGAGACCCAGTACTTC. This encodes CASSLDPSGSGETQYF.

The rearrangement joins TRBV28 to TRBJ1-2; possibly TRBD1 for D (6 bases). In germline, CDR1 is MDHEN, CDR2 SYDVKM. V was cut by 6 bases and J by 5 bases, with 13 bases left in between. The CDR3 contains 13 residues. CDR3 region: CASSFRDTYGYTF. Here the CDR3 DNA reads TGTGCCAGCAGCTTCCGGGACACATATGGCTACACCTTC.

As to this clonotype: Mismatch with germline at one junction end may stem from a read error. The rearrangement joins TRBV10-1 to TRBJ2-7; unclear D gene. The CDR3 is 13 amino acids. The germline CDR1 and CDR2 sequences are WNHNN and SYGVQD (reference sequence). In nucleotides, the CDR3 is TGCGCCAGCAGTGAGTCCAAAGCGTCGTATGGGAACTTC. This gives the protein CASSESKASYGNF.

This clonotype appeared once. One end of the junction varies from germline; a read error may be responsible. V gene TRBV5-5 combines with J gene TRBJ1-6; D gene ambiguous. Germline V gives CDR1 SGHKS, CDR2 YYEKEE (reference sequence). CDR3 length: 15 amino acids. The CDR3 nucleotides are TGTGCCAGCAGCTTGGGGGCGGACTATAATTCACCCCTCAACTTT. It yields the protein CASSLGADYNSPLNF.

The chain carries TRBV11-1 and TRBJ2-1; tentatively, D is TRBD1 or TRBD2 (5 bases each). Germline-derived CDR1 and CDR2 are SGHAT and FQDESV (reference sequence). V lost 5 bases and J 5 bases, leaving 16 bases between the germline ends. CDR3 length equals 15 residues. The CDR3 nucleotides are TGTGCCAGCAGCGATGGGGGAGCAAGCCACAATGAGCAGTTCTTC. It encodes CASSDGGASHNEQFF.

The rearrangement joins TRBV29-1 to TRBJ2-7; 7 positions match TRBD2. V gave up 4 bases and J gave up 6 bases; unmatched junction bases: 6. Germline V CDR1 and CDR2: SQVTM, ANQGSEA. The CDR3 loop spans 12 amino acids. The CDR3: CSVVVSGGEQYF. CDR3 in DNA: TGCAGCGTTGTAGTCTCGGGGGGCGAGCAGTACTTC.

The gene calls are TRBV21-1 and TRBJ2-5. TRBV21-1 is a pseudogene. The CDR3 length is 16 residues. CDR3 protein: CATAAKSLEVGETQYF. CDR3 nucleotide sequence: TGTGCTACAGCAGCAAAGTCTCTAGAGGTGGGAGAGACCCAGTACTTC.

CDR3 sequence (DNA): TGTGCCAGTCCCCGGGAGGGGGGGGGATTTGATGAGCAGTTCTTC. Encoded protein: CASPREGGGFDEQFF. This chain joins TRBV7-9 and TRBJ2-1, with 8 bases fitting TRBD2. The length of the CDR3 is 15 residues. The trim removed 9 bases at V and 8 bases at J, leaving 15 bases unmatched. The germline V gene encodes CDR1 SEHNR and CDR2 FQNEAQ (reference sequence). Based on the CDR3 plus reference TRBV7-9 and TRBJ2-1, the full variable domain is DTGVSQNPRHKITKRGQNVTFRCDPISEHNRLYWYRQTLGQGPEFLTYFQNEAQLEKSRLLSDRFSAERPKGSFSTLEIQRTEQGDSAMYLCASPREGGGFDEQFFGPGTRLTVL.

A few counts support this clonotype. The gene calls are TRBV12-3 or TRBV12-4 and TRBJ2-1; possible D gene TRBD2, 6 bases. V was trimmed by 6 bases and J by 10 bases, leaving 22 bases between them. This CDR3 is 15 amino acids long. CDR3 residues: CASRNSGTVLMEQFF. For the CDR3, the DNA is TGTGCCAGCAGAAATAGCGGCACCGTCCTTATGGAGCAGTTCTTC.

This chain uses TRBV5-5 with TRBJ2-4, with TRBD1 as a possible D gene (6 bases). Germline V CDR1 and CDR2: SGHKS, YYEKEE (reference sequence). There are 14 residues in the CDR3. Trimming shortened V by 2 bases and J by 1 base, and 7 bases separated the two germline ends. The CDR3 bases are TGTGCCAGCAGCTTCCAGGGGGCCAAAAACATTCAGTACTTC. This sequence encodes CASSFQGAKNIQYF. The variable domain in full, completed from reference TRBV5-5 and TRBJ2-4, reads DAGVTQSPTHLIKTRGQQVTLRCSPISGHKSVSWYQQVLGQGPQFIFQYYEKEERGRGNFPDRFSARQFPNYSSELNVNALLLGDSALYLCASSFQGAKNIQYFGAGTRLSVL.

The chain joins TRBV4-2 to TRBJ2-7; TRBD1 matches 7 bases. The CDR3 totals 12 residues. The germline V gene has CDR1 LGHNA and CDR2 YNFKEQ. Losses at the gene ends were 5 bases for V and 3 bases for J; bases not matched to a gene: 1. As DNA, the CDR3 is TGTGCCAGCAGCGGGACAGACTACGAGCAGTACTTC. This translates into CASSGTDYEQYF.